This T cell receptor beta chain appears in the sequencing data of a study of blood T cell repertoires in COVID-19. At the level of the study: COVID-19 samples from acute and convalescent phases originated in the United States, Italy and Spain.

It was within 2 weeks before study entry that exposed participants met a COVID-19 case. In the original workflow: Reference gene primer amplification gave estimated nucleated cell counts. Only in-frame clones appear in the TCRdb table, and some are missing; sequencing was by immunoSEQ multiplex PCR. V, J and clone size are taken as reported in that table, and D and trimming were inferred from the DNA itself. The repertoire holds about 260,000 clones, with 80% to 90% as singletons. The sample consisted of PBMCs or T cells enriched from blood (not recorded which). The source is a woman aged 40 to 55 who had been exposed to COVID-19.

This CDR3 is CASRITDGLGEAFF. CDR3 sequence (DNA): TGTGCCAGCAGAATTACCGACGGACTCGGTGAAGCTTTCTTT. This chain uses TRBV11-1 with TRBJ1-1; D unclear. The CDR3 is made up of 14 amino acids. V lost 6 bases to trimming and J lost 7 bases, with 18 bases between them. Germline values: CDR1 SGHAT, CDR2 FQDESV (reference sequence).